Listed below are T cell receptor beta chains from one sample, sequenced in a study of CXCR3-negative and CXCR3-positive naive CD8 T cells. TCRdb re-analyzed the 5' RACE reads; it lists each CDR3 protein once, without DNA. This sample's table reports around 63,000 distinct CDR3 sequences. Sequencing was done on a sample of naive CXCR3+ CD8+ T cells from blood. The source is a human donor in good health. Some clones in this sample may be carry-over from other donors' samples. Both conserved end residues are part of each CDR3. Clone size is not always given. Where it is, it says once, few, many or a class for expanded clones.

j_gene | v_gene | abundance | CDR3aa
TRBJ1-1 | TRBV29-1 | . | CSAEGRINTEAFF
TRBJ2-1 | TRBV11-3 | . | CASSFAPINEQFF
TRBJ2-7 | TRBV28 | . | CASSLNLEQYF
TRBJ2-7 | TRBV7-8 | . | CASSLNPAGEHHEQYF
TRBJ2-1 | TRBV20-1 | . | CSARGYAEQFF
TRBJ2-3 | TRBV9 | . | CASSPERGGTDTQYF
TRBJ2-7 | TRBV6-5 | . | CASSYSEGPTRYEQYF
TRBJ2-7 | TRBV28 | . | CASSFSPWEGGSYEQYF
TRBJ2-4 | TRBV18 | . | CASSPPDRVKNIQYF
TRBJ2-5 | TRBV12-3/TRBV12-4 | . | CASSSGDSQETQYF
TRBJ2-7 | TRBV7-9 | . | CASSSGSTPYEQYF
TRBJ2-1 | TRBV28 | . | CASSFLSTSWHEQFF
TRBJ1-1 | TRBV14 | . | CASSQVGRDTEAFF
TRBJ2-1 | TRBV12-3/TRBV12-4 | . | CASSLGQVNEQFF
TRBJ2-5 | TRBV29-1 | . | CSVVDLWATQYF
TRBJ1-2 | TRBV7-9 | . | CASSLNSVDDYGYTF
TRBJ2-1 | TRBV20-1 | . | CSATDRGSTHNEQFF
TRBJ1-1 | TRBV4-2 | . | CASSPIPQGDLNTEAFF
TRBJ2-5 | TRBV29-1 | . | CSVDKLLGGQETQYF
TRBJ2-1 | TRBV10-3 | . | CAISDLDSIDQFF
TRBJ2-2 | TRBV12-3/TRBV12-4 | . | CASSLSGRPTGELFF
TRBJ2-1 | TRBV7-9 | . | CASSSTRDRGLTEQFF
TRBJ2-1 | TRBV29-1 | . | CSVVPTTYNEQFF
TRBJ2-7 | TRBV5-1 | . | CASSPIPPLPGSSSYEQYF
TRBJ2-2 | TRBV6-4 | . | CASSDSALLREGTGELFF
TRBJ2-5 | TRBV7-9 | . | CASSPPGTGGQETQYF
TRBJ2-7 | TRBV29-1 | . | CSVEGDFYEQYF
TRBJ2-7 | TRBV20-1 | . | CSARKDSVPVSYEQYF
TRBJ2-5 | TRBV29-1 | . | CSVTARDRQETQYF
TRBJ2-7 | TRBV29-1 | . | CSVEDGGNEQYF
TRBJ2-1 | TRBV28 | . | CASSFRLTPNEQFF
TRBJ2-3 | TRBV5-1 | . | CASSLGHRGEVDTQYF
TRBJ2-1 | TRBV27 | . | CASRLGGNEQFF
TRBJ2-2 | TRBV29-1 | . | CSVGETSTGELFF
TRBJ1-1 | TRBV29-1 | . | CSVDQGPDTEAFF
TRBJ2-1 | TRBV20-1 | . | CSAWDIVSYNEQFF
TRBJ2-3 | TRBV19 | large | CASSIGVDTQYF
TRBJ2-5 | TRBV7-8 | . | CASSSMSVETQYF
TRBJ2-3 | TRBV15 | . | CATSGGPGTSDTQYF
TRBJ2-1 | TRBV29-1 | . | CSVFPEDYNEQFF
TRBJ1-2 | TRBV5-4 | . | CASSSWTGRNGYTF
TRBJ1-5 | TRBV10-3 | . | CAISEGQAGSNQPQHF
TRBJ2-7 | TRBV4-3 | . | CASSRRGSDEQYF
TRBJ2-1 | TRBV25-1 | . | CASSEPGRHNEQFF
TRBJ2-2 | TRBV7-6 | . | CASSLVTGRNTGELFF
TRBJ2-7 | TRBV29-1 | . | CSVGAGVVYEQYF
TRBJ2-1 | TRBV9 | . | CASSAGSSTYNEQFF
TRBJ2-7 | TRBV9 | . | CASSPFGTGTYEQYF
TRBJ2-3 | TRBV28 | . | CASSLRGRTDTQYF
TRBJ2-7 | TRBV7-2 | . | CASSLVVGGLGDEQYF
TRBJ2-7 | TRBV5-1 | . | CASRGGPYEQYF
TRBJ2-7 | TRBV7-9 | . | CASSAAGSYEQYF
TRBJ2-2 | TRBV29-1 | . | CSVEDDGLNTGELFF